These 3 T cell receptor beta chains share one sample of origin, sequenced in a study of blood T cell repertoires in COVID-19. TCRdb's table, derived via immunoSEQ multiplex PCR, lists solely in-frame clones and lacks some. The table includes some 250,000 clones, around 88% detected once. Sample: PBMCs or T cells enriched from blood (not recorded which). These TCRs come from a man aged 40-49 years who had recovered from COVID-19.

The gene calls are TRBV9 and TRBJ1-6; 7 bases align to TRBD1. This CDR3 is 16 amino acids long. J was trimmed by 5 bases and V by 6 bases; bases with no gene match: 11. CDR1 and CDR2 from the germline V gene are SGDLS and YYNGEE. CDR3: CASTNSPGQNNSPLHF. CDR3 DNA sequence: TGTGCCAGCACCAATTCTCCGGGACAGAATAATTCACCCCTCCACTTT.

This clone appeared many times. Here the CDR3 DNA reads TGTGCCAGCAGTTTACCGGGAAAGCAGCCCCAGCATTTT. Translating gives CASSLPGKQPQHF. This sequence joins TRBV12-3 or TRBV12-4 and TRBJ1-5; no clear D gene. The CDR3 is 13 amino acids. The V end was cut by 2 bases, the J end by 7 bases, with 9 bases between.

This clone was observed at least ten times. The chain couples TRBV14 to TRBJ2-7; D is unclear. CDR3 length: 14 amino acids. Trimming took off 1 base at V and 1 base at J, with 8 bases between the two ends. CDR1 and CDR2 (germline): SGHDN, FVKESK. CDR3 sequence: CASSQGLRSYEQYF. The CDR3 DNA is TGTGCCAGCAGCCAAGGGTTACGGTCCTACGAGCAGTACTTC.